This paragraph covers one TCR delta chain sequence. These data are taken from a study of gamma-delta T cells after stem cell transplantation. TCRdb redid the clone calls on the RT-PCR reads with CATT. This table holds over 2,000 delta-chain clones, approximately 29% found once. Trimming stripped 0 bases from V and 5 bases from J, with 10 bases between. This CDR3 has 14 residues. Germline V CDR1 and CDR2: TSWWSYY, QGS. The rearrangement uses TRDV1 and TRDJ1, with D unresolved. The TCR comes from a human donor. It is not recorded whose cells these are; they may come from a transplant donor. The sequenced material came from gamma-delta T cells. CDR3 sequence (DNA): TGTGCTCTTGGGGAACTATACTATTTTGATAAACTCATCTTT. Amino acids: CALGELYYFDKLIF.